This entry features one TCR beta chain sequence. Its target antigen remains unknown. Qualities for individual bases were not recorded, and no much larger clone is one base off. This sample includes further DNA sequences coding for the same CDR3. From a lookup of the germline V gene (reference sequence), CDR1 and CDR2 are MNHEY and SMNVEV. The junction shows trimming of 5 bases on V and 0 bases on J, plus 5 bases between the germline ends. The CDR3 contains 13 residues, cysteine and phenylalanine counted. The only DNA kept is the CDR3, 39 bases in frame from the first base. This entry comes from a study of cytomegalovirus exposure and HLA in healthy donors (dated by TCRdb to the late 2010s). Context from the whole study: In an earlier analysis of some 610 of the donors, 250 to 350 Gb of sequence data and roughly 100 million unique TCR beta sequences from about 190 million T cells were reported. About 300 gigabases of sequencing data and approximately 85 million unique TCR sequences were included in an early release covering under 650 HLA-typed donors. Of the roughly 390 genotyped donors, around 81% fell in the genetic ancestry cluster associated with self-reported Caucasian donors. The study aimed to test whether signatures of past pathogen exposure could be identified by cataloging public T cell receptors. The T cell repertoires of several hundred subjects were profiled by immunosequencing and related to cytomegalovirus serostatus. A separate validation cohort of approximately 120 different subjects was used in addition to the roughly 670-subject first cohort. High-throughput TCR immunosequencing, statistical association of individual TCRs with disease status, and machine learning were combined to predict cytomegalovirus infection status. A later analysis re-examined previously published TCR beta repertoires from about 670 donors and added high-resolution HLA genotyping to investigate patterns of TCR occurrence. Rather than drawing on any new phenotypic data, the later analysis identified candidate immune exposures from TCR beta sequences and the way those sequences occurred across donors. An earlier analysis of some 500 of the donors used high-throughput TCR beta sequencing to judge whether each TCR beta V gene segment behaved as functional or pseudogenic. Donor age, sex, ethnicity and CMV serostatus were compiled together with the repertoire data. Genome-wide SNP genotypes for about 65% of the 666 donors were used in a later genetic analysis, which treated that subset as a discovery cohort. Every discovery cohort repertoire had been produced on one sequencing platform. HLA typing covered class I and class II loci at four-digit resolution. The number of typed donors differed by locus: 629-630 for A, B, C, DRB1 and DQB1; approximately 530 for DQA1; approximately 610 for DPA1; and roughly 450 for DPB1. Five DR-DQ haplotypes were treated as single units for association and clustering because of strong linkage in the cohort. Across 398 genotyped donors of the cohort, an average of about 250,000 unique TCR beta nucleotide sequences per donor were sequenced, and 15% to 20% of those sequences were non-productive.

Paper-wide results and their limitations: A later analysis found that TCR association rates varied across HLA loci, with DRB1 alleles showing the most associated TCRs and HLA-C alleles the fewest. An association between a missense DCLRE1C variant and V-gene and J-gene trimming of TCR beta chains was found in a later genetic analysis and replicated in an independent cohort. This cohort had only TCR beta chains sequenced, and the lack of alpha or paired-chain data limited which features could be detected. Correlated functional status among segregating V segments might be attributable to linkage disequilibrium, but an unknown experimental factor could not be ruled out. The 87-base-pair reads could not distinguish some IMGT-functional V segments, including TRBV6-2 and TRBV6-3, so those segments were excluded. Most TCR sequences were observed very rarely across donors, whereas some public TCRs were present in many individuals. When HLA alleles, especially DR and DQ, strongly co-occurred, TCR associations were difficult to assign to individual alleles. The earlier analysis of about 600 of the donors excluded some 15 rarely observed V segments, including chromosome 9 orphons, because counts were too low. Broadly in line with IMGT annotations, most TCR beta V segments showed up in productive rearrangements about 87% or about 30% of the time in an earlier analysis of 587 of the donors. Specific HLA alleles were associated with about 17,000 TCR beta sequences at a false discovery rate of 0.05 in a later analysis. A later analysis reported that several top co-occurrence clusters appeared linked to parvovirus B19, influenza, CMV and Epstein-Barr virus. The sequencing pipeline was judged likely to have produced a cluster of highly shared sequence variants as a technical artifact. A further reported finding was that TCR beta sequences accurately predicted the HLA-A and HLA-B alleles for most subjects in the first cohort. A total of 150 or so TCR beta chains were listed by the study as associated with cytomegalovirus. Compared with equally common non-associated chains, HLA-associated TCR beta chains in a later analysis were more clonally expanded and had lower generation probabilities. The classifier was reported to diagnose cytomegalovirus status with high specificity and sensitivity in both the original and validation cohorts. Compared with the roughly 670-donor mean, donors in an Asian-associated ancestry cluster had fewer N-insertions in productive TCRs, according to a later genetic analysis. HLA typing was unavailable for some donors at each locus, so association tests used only the typed subset. Sequencing depth was assumed to be roughly uniform across donors in the presence/absence analyses, though that assumption may not hold. Immune exposure information for the cohort was limited to CMV serostatus. A later analysis found that most CMV-associated TCR beta chains appeared HLA-restricted, with HLA associations seemingly driven largely by CMV exposure. The authors suggested that the approach could potentially be extended to other disease states and immunological phenotypes. A few of the identified cytomegalovirus-associated TCR beta chains were confirmed in vitro to be specific for cytomegalovirus antigens.

The method behind the library was the immunoSEQ multiplex PCR assay. A mixture of 60 forward primers for TCR Vbeta segments and 13 reverse primers for TCR Jbeta segments was used in the multiplex PCR. The CDR3 region of rearranged TCR beta genes was amplified from genomic DNA with a multiplex PCR assay. The Illumina HiSeq System was used to sequence the amplified TCR beta libraries as 87-base-pair reads. The original methods were these. A later analysis counted tens of millions of unique TCR beta chains across the 550 to 700 repertoires, and some 12 million of these chains were shared by at least two donors. To remove PCR and sequencing errors, raw reads were error-corrected and collapsed into unique sequences using a nearest-neighbor algorithm that merged closely related sequences. V, D and J gene segments were assigned by aligning CDR3 sequences to IMGT reference sequences. For a sequence to be retained, a match of at least six nucleotides to both a V gene segment and a J gene segment was required. Rearrangements were called productive when the CDR3 lacked stop codons and stayed in frame with V and J; all others were non-productive. Following IMGT convention, CDR3 was defined as the stretch from the second conserved V-encoded cysteine up to the conserved J-encoded phenylalanine. In an earlier analysis of around 600 of the donors, sequences lacking an unambiguous match to a single V gene segment were excluded. An earlier analysis of just under 600 of the donors called V segments functional above 56.7% productive rearrangements and segregating when the between-donor standard deviation exceeded 5%. A statistical classification framework was built for diagnosing cytomegalovirus status from the catalog of TCR beta chain sequences. A later analysis assigned V and J genes by comparing TCR nucleotide sequences with IMGT/GENE-DB human TR gene sequences. Using the TCRdist pipeline, a later analysis assigned CDR3 sequences along with most-parsimonious VDJ recombination scenarios. In a later analysis, each TCR beta chain was defined by its CDR3 amino acid sequence together with its V-gene family, and reads without a unique V-gene family were excluded. As a way to deal with suspected cross-contamination and a sequencing artifact, a later analysis dropped nearly 600 nucleotide sequences that were highly shared and had low generation probability. A later analysis calculated a clonal expansion index for each public chain from normalized within-repertoire ranks of inferred template counts. In a later analysis, generation probabilities were computed with a VDJ recombination model fitted to out-of-frame rearrangements, and the resulting probabilities were checked against IGoR. A later analysis scored TCR-TCR, TCR-HLA and TCR-CMV co-occurrence with hypergeometric tests, applying a repertoire-size bias correction to TCR pairs. In a later analysis, false discovery rates were estimated by permuting HLA or CMV assignments 20 times. In a later analysis, co-occurring TCRs were grouped using DBSCAN, and TCRdist sequence similarity was added for clustering within HLA-allele-positive subsets. Co-occurrence clustering excluded repertoires with fewer than 30,000 or more than 120,000 public chains, plus five with anomalous nucleotide sharing. TCRdb took this table from immuneACCESS and kept in-frame rearrangements with V and J called. Such tables lack part of the clones; where checked against another copy, unresolved V genes explain under half of the gap, and the rest is unexplained. The V and J calls and clone size come from that table; D and trimming were worked out from the DNA. This sample lists about 190,000 clones; 86% were detected once. Jointly, the top ten make up approximately 0.31% of the sample.

In total, about 650 healthy bone marrow donors made up the cohort. All cohort members were sampled while nominally healthy, although unrecorded immune exposures were likely present. The donor was CMV seronegative and belonged to the group of under 400 seronegative cohort members. A peripheral blood sample was collected from each donor, and TCR beta sequencing was performed on peripheral blood mononuclear cells. The Qiagen DNeasy Blood Extraction Kit was used to extract genomic DNA from the blood cell samples. This clonotype was sampled from a woman aged 25 to 39 in good health and CMV-seronegative. This chain is built from TRBV27 and TRBJ2-1, with no confident D gene call. The source material was PBMCs. The sequence in DNA is TGTGCCAGCAGTCTCAGCTCCTACAATGAGCAGTTCTTC. Translated, it gives CASSLSSYNEQFF.